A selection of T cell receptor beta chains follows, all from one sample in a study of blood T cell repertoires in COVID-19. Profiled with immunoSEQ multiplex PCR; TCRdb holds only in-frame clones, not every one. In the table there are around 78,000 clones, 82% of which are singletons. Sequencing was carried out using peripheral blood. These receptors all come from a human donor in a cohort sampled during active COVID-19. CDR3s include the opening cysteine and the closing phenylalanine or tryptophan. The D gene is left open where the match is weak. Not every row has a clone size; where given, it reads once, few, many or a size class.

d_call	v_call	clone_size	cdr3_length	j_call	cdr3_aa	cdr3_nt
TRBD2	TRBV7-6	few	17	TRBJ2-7	CASSGQLRGAYSYEQYF	TGTGCCAGCAGCGGGCAGTTGCGGGGGGCATACTCCTACGAGCAGTACTTC
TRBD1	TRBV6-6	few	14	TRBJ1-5	CASSSTGADQPQHF	TGTGCCAGCAGCTCAACAGGGGCCGATCAGCCCCAGCATTTT
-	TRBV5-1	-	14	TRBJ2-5	CASSLSPAEETQYF	TGCGCCAGCAGCTTGTCCCCCGCGGAGGAGACCCAGTACTTC
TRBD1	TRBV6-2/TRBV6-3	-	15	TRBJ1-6	CASSYSGDRNSPLHF	TGTGCCAGCAGTTACTCGGGGGACAGAAATTCACCCCTCCACTTT
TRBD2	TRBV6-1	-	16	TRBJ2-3	CASSEDLAGGTDTQYF	TGTGCCAGCAGTGAAGACCTAGCGGGAGGCACAGATACGCAGTATTTT
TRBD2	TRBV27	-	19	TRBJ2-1	CASSLSWTSGGRSYNEQFF	TGTGCCAGCAGTCTCTCTTGGACTAGCGGGGGCCGATCCTACAATGAGCAGTTCTTC
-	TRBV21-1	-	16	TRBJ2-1	CASTSGLAGYYNEQFF	TGTGCCAGCACGAGCGGACTAGCGGGGTACTACAATGAGCAGTTCTTC
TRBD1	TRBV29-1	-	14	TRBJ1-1	CSALKGAENTEAFF	TGCAGCGCGCTAAAGGGGGCGGAGAACACTGAAGCTTTCTTT
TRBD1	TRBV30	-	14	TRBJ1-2	CAWRGTGSHYGYTF	TGTGCCTGGAGGGGGACAGGGTCTCACTATGGCTACACCTTC
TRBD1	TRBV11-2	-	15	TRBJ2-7	CASSGGTGGGYEQYF	TGTGCCAGCAGCGGCGGGACAGGGGGCGGGTACGAGCAGTACTTC
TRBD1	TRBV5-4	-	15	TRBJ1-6	CASSLAGGAGSPLHF	TGTGCCAGCAGCTTGGCAGGGGGCGCGGGTTCACCCCTCCACTTT
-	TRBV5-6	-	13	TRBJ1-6	CASSWEPGLPFHF	TGTGCCAGCAGCTGGGAGCCCGGCCTTCCCTTCCACTTT
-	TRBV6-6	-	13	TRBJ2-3	CASSSGGTDTQYF	TGTGCCAGCAGTTCGGGGGGCACAGATACGCAGTATTTT
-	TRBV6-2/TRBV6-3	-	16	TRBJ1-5	CASSRHLPNSNQPQHF	TGTGCCAGCAGTCGACATCTTCCTAATAGCAATCAGCCCCAGCATTTT
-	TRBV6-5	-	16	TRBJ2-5	CASSSSGQGGGETQYF	TGTGCCAGCAGTTCTTCAGGCCAGGGGGGTGGCGAGACCCAGTACTTC
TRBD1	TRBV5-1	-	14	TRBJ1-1	CASSAGTANTEAFF	TGCGCCAGCAGCGCGGGGACAGCGAACACTGAAGCTTTCTTT
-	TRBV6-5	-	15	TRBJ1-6	CASSRQTTLTAPLHF	TGTGCCAGCAGTCGGCAGACAACCCTCACCGCACCCCTCCACTTT
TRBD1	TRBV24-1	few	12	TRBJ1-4	CATGDRGGVLFF	TGTGCCACCGGGGACAGGGGCGGAGTACTGTTTTTT
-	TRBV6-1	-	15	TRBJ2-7	CASSDRWPVGREQYF	TGTGCCAGCAGTGACAGGTGGCCGGTGGGCAGGGAGCAGTACTTC
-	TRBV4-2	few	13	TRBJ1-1	CASSQDTGLYAFF	TGTGCCAGCAGCCAAGATACAGGGCTTTATGCTTTCTTT
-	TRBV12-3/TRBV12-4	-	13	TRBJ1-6	CASSSGVESPLHF	TGTGCCAGCAGTTCGGGGGTTGAGTCACCCCTCCACTTT
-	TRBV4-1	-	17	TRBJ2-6	CASSPLPPASGANVLTF	TGCGCCAGCAGCCCCCTTCCACCTGCGTCTGGGGCCAACGTCCTGACTTTC
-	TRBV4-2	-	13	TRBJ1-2	CASSQADNYGYTF	TGTGCCAGCAGCCAAGCAGATAACTATGGCTACACCTTC
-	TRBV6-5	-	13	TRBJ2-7	CASNRGAYYEQYF	TGTGCCAGCAATCGGGGGGCGTACTACGAGCAGTACTTC
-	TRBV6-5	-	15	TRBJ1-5	CASNHRVLDDQPQHF	TGTGCCAGTAACCACAGGGTTTTAGATGATCAGCCCCAGCATTTT
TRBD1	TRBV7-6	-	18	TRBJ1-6	CASSPDSETGLHNSPLHF	TGTGCCAGCAGCCCGGACTCCGAGACAGGGTTGCATAATTCACCCCTCCACTTT
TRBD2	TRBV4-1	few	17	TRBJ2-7	CASSWVVKAGDSYEQYF	TGCGCCAGCAGCTGGGTTGTGAAAGCGGGGGACTCCTACGAGCAGTACTTC
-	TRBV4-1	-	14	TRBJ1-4	CASSHDDSFEKLFF	TGCGCCAGCAGCCATGACGACAGCTTTGAAAAACTGTTTTTT
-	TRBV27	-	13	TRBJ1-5	CASSLKAGQPQHF	TGTGCCAGCAGTTTAAAGGCGGGTCAGCCCCAGCATTTT
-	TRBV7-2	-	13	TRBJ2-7	CASSSDTDYEQYF	TGTGCCAGCAGCTCGGACACCGACTACGAGCAGTACTTC
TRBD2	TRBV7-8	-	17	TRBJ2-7	CASSPGGASGGANEQYF	TGTGCCAGCAGCCCAGGCGGGGCTAGCGGGGGGGCAAACGAGCAGTACTTC
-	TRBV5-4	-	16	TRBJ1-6	CASSPLTGGGNSPLHF	TGTGCCAGCAGCCCATTGACAGGAGGCGGTAATTCACCCCTCCACTTT
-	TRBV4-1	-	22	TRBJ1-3	CASSRSPNAGTQAFHSGNTIYF	TGCGCCAGCAGCCGATCACCGAACGCCGGGACACAGGCCTTCCACTCTGGAAACACCATATATTTT
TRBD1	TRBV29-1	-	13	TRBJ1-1	CSSGQGRNAEAFF	TGCAGCTCGGGACAGGGCCGGAACGCTGAAGCTTTCTTT
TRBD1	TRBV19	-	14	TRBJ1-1	CASSIRGQGREAFF	TGTGCCAGTAGTATTAGGGGACAGGGGCGTGAAGCTTTCTTT
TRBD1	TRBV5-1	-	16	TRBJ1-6	CASSLSGTDYNSPLHF	TGCGCCAGCAGCTTGTCCGGGACAGATTATAATTCACCCCTCCACTTT